This entry lists 5 T cell receptor beta chains sequenced from one sample in a study of cytomegalovirus exposure and HLA in healthy donors. The PCR used 60 Vbeta and 13 Jbeta primers. Measured with immunoSEQ multiplex PCR; TCRdb has only the in-frame clones, and not every one. The sample carries 35,000 to 55,000 clones, roughly 60% recorded once. Material: PBMCs. These receptors came from a man in his 60s in good health and CMV-seropositive.

The chain links TRBV4-2 to TRBJ1-4; 10 bases agree with TRBD1. With 4 bases clipped from V and 4 bases from J, the junction kept 12 bases outside the gene matches. This CDR3 comprises 18 residues. CDR1 is LGHNA, CDR2 YNFKEQ, per germline. CDR3 DNA: TGTGCCAGCAGCCCGATCATAGGACAGGGGGTATTTAATGAAAAACTGTTTTTT. Protein sequence: CASSPIIGQGVFNEKLFF.

The chain carries TRBV9 and TRBJ2-2, with TRBD2 as a possible D gene (5 bases). The CDR3 is 15 amino acids. In germline, CDR1 is SGDLS, CDR2 YYNGEE. V was pared by 3 bases and J by 0 bases, with 9 bases between. The CDR3 nucleotides are TGTGCCAGCAGCGCCCTAGCAACGAACACCGGGGAGCTGTTTTTT. This gives the protein CASSALATNTGELFF.

V and J are TRBV7-9 and TRBJ1-1; tentatively, D is TRBD1 (5 bases). In germline, CDR1 is SEHNR, CDR2 FQNEAQ (reference sequence). Trimming took off 4 bases at V and 3 bases at J, with 9 bases between the two ends. The CDR3 consists of 13 residues. The CDR3, as DNA: TGTGCCAGCAGCTCGACAGTACACACTGAAGCTTTCTTT. Protein: CASSSTVHTEAFF. Together with reference TRBV7-9 and TRBJ1-1, the CDR3 gives the full variable domain: DTGVSQNPRHKITKRGQNVTFRCDPISEHNRLYWYRQTLGQGPEFLTYFQNEAQLEKSRLLSDRFSAERPKGSFSTLEIQRTEQGDSAMYLCASSSTVHTEAFFGQGTRLTVV.

CDR3 DNA sequence: TGTGCCAGTAGTATTGTCGGACTAGCGGTCAATGAGCAGTTCTTC. Its protein product is CASSIVGLAVNEQFF. This chain uses TRBV19 with TRBJ2-1; 10 bases are a match to TRBD2. Per the germline V gene, CDR1 is LNHDA and CDR2 is SQIVND (reference sequence). The CDR3 sequence is 15 residues long. J was trimmed by 6 bases and V by 3 bases; bases with no gene match: 5.

This clone was observed at least ten times. The chain combines TRBV10-2 with TRBJ2-1, with a possible D match to TRBD2 (6 bases). Per the germline V gene, CDR1 is WSHSY and CDR2 is SAAADI. Between the trimmed V and J ends, which lost 3 bases and 2 bases, there was a span of 11 bases. The CDR3 runs to 15 residues. CDR3 region: CASSDLRRAYNEQFF. The CDR3, as DNA: TGCGCCAGCAGTGACCTAAGGAGGGCCTACAATGAGCAGTTCTTC.